Below are 17 T cell receptor beta chains sequenced from a single sample in a study of shared clonotypes between healthy human individuals. The assay was immunoSEQ multiplex PCR, and TCRdb's table has in-frame clones only and misses some. This table holds about 2,100,000 clones, 90% to 95% found once. Naive CD8 cells lacked CD45RO and underwent positive selection for CCR7, leaving out terminally differentiated effector memory CD45RA+ cells. The sample was naive CD8+ T cells from PBMCs. These receptors came from a man younger than 30 in good health. Some clones in this sample may be carry-over from other donors' samples.

The gene calls are TRBV7-6 and TRBJ1-1, with D hard to call. V lost 4 bases to trimming and J lost 4 bases, with 19 bases between them. The CDR3 is made up of 16 amino acids. Germline CDR1 reads SGHVS; CDR2 reads FNYEAQ. The DNA of the CDR3 is TGTGCCAGCAGCTCGACCCTCCGATCGGGTGGCACTGAAGCTTTCTTT. It translates to CASSSTLRSGGTEAFF.

The rearrangement joins TRBV29-1 to TRBJ2-3, with 9 bases lining up with TRBD2. The ends lost 2 bases at V and 4 bases at J; junction bases unmatched: 7. CDR1 is SQVTM, CDR2 ANQGSEA, per germline. The CDR3 contains 15 residues. The CDR3 here is CSVESWREGPDTQYF. CDR3 in DNA: TGCAGCGTTGAAAGTTGGCGGGAGGGCCCAGATACGCAGTATTTT.

The chain uses TRBV7-8 and TRBJ1-3; D may be TRBD1 (5 bases). The germline CDR1 and CDR2 sequences are SGHVS and FQNEAQ. V was cut by 2 bases and J by 0 bases, with 11 bases left in between. The CDR3 covers 16 residues. The CDR3 loop reads CASSLRGSFSGNTIYF. The CDR3 DNA follows: TGTGCCAGCAGCTTACGGGGGTCCTTCTCTGGAAACACCATATATTTT.

The rearrangement uses TRBV27 and TRBJ1-2, with D maybe TRBD1 (6 bases). CDR1 is MNHEY, CDR2 SMNVEV, per germline (reference sequence). Trimming took off 8 bases at V and 2 bases at J, with 12 bases between the two ends. This CDR3 is 13 amino acids long. For the CDR3, the DNA is TGTGCCAGCTGGGGGCAGCCCAACTATGGCTACACCTTC. Its translation is CASWGQPNYGYTF.

This chain connects TRBV27 to TRBJ2-1; D gene unclear. CDR3 length: 16 amino acids. The V gene's germline CDR1 is MNHEY and CDR2 SMNVEV (reference sequence). Trimming pared 3 bases from V and 5 bases from J, leaving 17 bases between. Written as DNA, the CDR3 is TGTGCCAGCAGTTTGGCCCAATCCCCAACAAACAATGAGCAGTTCTTC. Its translation is CASSLAQSPTNNEQFF.

In its sample, this clone was seen once. The chain combines TRBV5-1 with TRBJ2-7; 8 nucleotides align to TRBD2. Per the germline V gene, CDR1 is SGHRS and CDR2 is YFSETQ. With 4 bases clipped from V and 5 bases from J, the junction kept 5 bases outside the gene matches. The CDR3 length is 13 residues. The CDR3 sequence is CASSEGLGDEQYF. DNA of the CDR3: TGCGCCAGCAGCGAGGGACTAGGGGACGAGCAGTACTTC.

CDR3 in amino acids: CATLGTESTDTQYF. The CDR3 nucleotides read TGTGCCACCCTAGGGACAGAGAGCACAGATACGCAGTATTTT. This sequence joins TRBV2 and TRBJ2-3; 7 bases map to TRBD1. Germline CDR1 SNHLY, CDR2 FYNNEI. V was pared by 10 bases and J by 0 bases, with 7 bases of the junction left unmatched. The CDR3 sequence is 14 residues long. The variable domain in full, completed from reference TRBV2 and TRBJ2-3, reads EPEVTQTPSHQVTQMGQEVILRCVPISNHLYFYWYRQILGQKVEFLVSFYNNEISEKSEIFDDQFSVERPDGSNFTLKIRSTKLEDSAMYFCATLGTESTDTQYFGPGTRLTVL.

This chain uses TRBV28 with TRBJ2-7; unclear D gene. Deletions cut 1 base from V and 0 bases from J, with 10 bases between. Germline CDR1 and CDR2: MDHEN and SYDVKM. This CDR3 contains 15 residues. This CDR3 reads CASSLSLRSSYEQYF. The CDR3, as DNA: TGTGCCAGCAGTTTATCTCTCCGGAGCTCCTACGAGCAGTACTTC. Looking up the rest from reference TRBV28 and TRBJ2-7 gives the full variable domain: DVKVTQSSRYLVKRTGEKVFLECVQDMDHENMFWYRQDPGLGLRLIYFSYDVKMKEKGDIPEGYSVSREKKERFSLILESASTNQTSMYLCASSLSLRSSYEQYFGPGTRLTVT.

This clone was seen a single time. The rearrangement links TRBV4-3 to TRBJ2-1; D is perhaps TRBD2 (6 bases). Germline lookup yields CDR1 LGHNA and CDR2 YSLEER. CDR3 length: 14 amino acids. The V end lost 3 bases, the J end lost 0 bases, and 6 bases lay between the germline ends. This CDR3 reads CASSQTSSYNEQFF. The CDR3 coding sequence is TGCGCCAGCAGCCAGACTAGCTCCTACAATGAGCAGTTCTTC.

V is TRBV4-3 and J is TRBJ2-2, with TRBD2 as a possible D gene (7 bases). Trimming removed 3 bases at V and 4 bases at J, with 15 bases between. Germline CDR1 is LGHNA and CDR2 is YSLEER. The CDR3 is 16 residues long. In DNA, the CDR3 is TGCGCCAGCAGCCATCCCGGGGGGCGGGGCACCGGGGAGCTGTTTTTT. It is translated as CASSHPGGRGTGELFF.

The chain joins TRBV7-6 to TRBJ2-1, with TRBD2 matching 11 bases. CDR1 and CDR2 from the germline V gene are SGHVS and FNYEAQ. This CDR3 contains 16 residues. J was trimmed by 5 bases and V by 1 base; bases with no gene match: 4. The CDR3 DNA reads TGTGCCAGCAGCTTAGTCGGGACTAGCGGACACAATGAGCAGTTCTTC. It codes for CASSLVGTSGHNEQFF. Full variable domain (rest looked up from reference TRBV7-6 and TRBJ2-1): GAGVSQSPRYKVTKRGQDVALRCDPISGHVSLYWYRQALGQGPEFLTYFNYEAQQDKSGLPNDRFSAERPEGSISTLTIQRTEQRDSAMYRCASSLVGTSGHNEQFFGPGTRLTVL.

This clone was recorded once. The genes are TRBV9 and TRBJ2-7; 7 positions match TRBD2. The V segment lost 4 bases and the J segment 3 bases; nucleotides outside the gene matches: 7. The CDR3 has 14 amino acids. Germline loops: CDR1 SGDLS, CDR2 YYNGEE. CDR3 protein: CASSPTGGVYEQYF. In DNA, the CDR3 is TGTGCCAGCAGCCCAACTGGGGGGGTCTACGAGCAGTACTTC.

This clone was seen once. This rearrangement joins TRBV7-8 to TRBJ1-1; TRBD1 agrees at 8 bases. V dropped 5 bases and J dropped 1; count of bases not matched to a gene: 15. Germline V gene lookup returns CDR1 SGHVS and CDR2 FQNEAQ. This CDR3 contains 18 residues. CDR3 in DNA: TGTGCCAGCAGCCAGGATAGACTACAGGGGGGGGCGAACACTGAAGCTTTCTTT. Protein product: CASSQDRLQGGANTEAFF.

The chain has TRBV10-2 and TRBJ1-4; TRBD1 matches 8 bases. V shed 3 bases and J 2 bases; nucleotides not matched to a gene: 8. The CDR3 totals 17 residues. The V gene's germline CDR1 is WSHSY and CDR2 SAAADI. This CDR3 reads CASSDRGQRGTNEKLFF. The CDR3 DNA sequence: TGCGCCAGCAGTGACAGGGGGCAGCGTGGGACTAATGAAAAACTGTTTTTT.

The CDR3 DNA is TGTGCCAGCAGCCTTTCCCTCATAGCGGGAGGAGGTGAGCAGTTCTTC. As protein: CASSLSLIAGGGEQFF. The V and J genes are TRBV7-9 and TRBJ2-1; 10 bases line up with TRBD2. The CDR3 runs 16 residues. Trimming cost V 5 bases and J 9 bases; bases outside gene matches: 13. In germline, CDR1 is SEHNR, CDR2 FQNEAQ (reference sequence).

The V and J genes are TRBV27 and TRBJ2-1; 8 bases line up with TRBD2. CDR1 MNHEY and CDR2 SMNVEV come from the germline V gene (reference sequence). V lost 6 bases to trimming and J lost 6 bases; unmatched junction nucleotides: 13. The CDR3 has 16 residues. The CDR3 bases are TGTGCCAGCAGCCCATCGGGAGGGGTAGTTGGCAATGAGCAGTTCTTC. Protein: CASSPSGGVVGNEQFF.

The chain recombines TRBV7-8 with TRBJ2-4; 10 nucleotides agree with TRBD2. V lost 5 bases, J lost 0 bases, and 4 bases stayed unmatched. The CDR3 extends over 16 amino acids. Looked up from germline, CDR1 is SGHVS and CDR2 is FQNEAQ. CDR3 sequence: CASSLLAGVAKNIQYF. The DNA for the CDR3 is TGTGCCAGCAGCCTTCTAGCGGGAGTAGCCAAAAACATTCAGTACTTC.